One and the same sample provided the 15 T cell receptor beta chains below, sequenced in a study of blood T cell repertoires in COVID-19 (dated by TCRdb to the early 2020s). Library preparation employed the immunoSEQ multiplex PCR assay. This immuneACCESS table, as held by TCRdb, lists in-frame sequences with V and J called but not all clones. Of the missing ones, under half trace to an unresolved V gene in checked studies; the others have no known cause. Present in this sample are about 38,000 clones, about three quarters of which were seen just once. The ten largest clones represent roughly a tenth of the sample. The sequencing sample was made of peripheral blood. The receptors derive from a man in his 70s with COVID-19, enrolled during active disease.

The V and J genes are TRBV15 and TRBJ1-1; D gene unclear. Trimming took 1 base from V and 2 from J, leaving 11 bases between them. The germline CDR1 and CDR2 sequences are LNHNV and YYDKDF (reference sequence). CDR3 length: 15 amino acids. DNA of the CDR3: TGTGCCACCAGCAGAGCAAGGAGGGCCAACACTGAAGCTTTCTTT. Its translation is CATSRARRANTEAFF.

The chain joins TRBV12-5 to TRBJ2-1; possible D gene TRBD2, 6 bases. V was clipped by 6 bases and J by 12 bases, with 21 bases between them. The CDR3 has 14 residues. The germline V gene encodes CDR1 LGHNT and CDR2 FRNRAP. DNA for the CDR3: TGTGCTAGTGGCCACGGGGGTTCAATTGCGTTGCAGTTCTTC. This gives the protein CASGHGGSIALQFF.

This clone appeared a few times. The chain employs TRBV7-9 and TRBJ1-2; no firm D call. The CDR3 loop spans 14 amino acids. Per germline, CDR1 SEHNR and CDR2 FQNEAQ (reference sequence). V was pared by 8 bases and J by 1 base, with 14 bases between. CDR3 in amino acids: CASPSAEINYGYTF. The CDR3 DNA is TGTGCCAGCCCCTCGGCGGAGATTAACTATGGCTACACCTTC.

The rearrangement joins TRBV29-1 to TRBJ2-2; D perhaps matches TRBD1 (5 bases). V was clipped by 7 bases and J by 5 bases, with 14 bases between them. Per the germline V gene, CDR1 is SQVTM and CDR2 is ANQGSEA. This CDR3 is 13 amino acids long. The CDR3 region is CSAYTSGTGELFF. Written as DNA, the CDR3 is TGCAGCGCCTACACGTCAGGGACCGGGGAGCTGTTTTTT.

V gene TRBV5-5 combines with J gene TRBJ2-1; D gene unclear. Germline V gives CDR1 SGHKS, CDR2 YYEKEE (reference sequence). Deletions cut 4 bases from V and 4 bases from J, with 3 bases between. The CDR3 is 11 amino acids. This chain's CDR3 is CASSLYNEQFF. The CDR3 coding sequence is TGTGCCAGCAGCCTGTACAATGAGCAGTTCTTC.

The genes are TRBV7-2 and TRBJ1-2, with 10 positions matching TRBD1. V was clipped by 1 base and J by 7 bases; unmatched bases: 3. The CDR3 totals 14 residues. The V gene's germline CDR1 is SGHTA and CDR2 FQGNSA. CDR3 nucleotide sequence: TGTGCCAGCAGCTTAGGGGACAGGGGTGGTGGCTACACCTTC. Translation: CASSLGDRGGGYTF.

There are a few counts of this clone. The chain recombines TRBV4-1 with TRBJ2-1; a weak D match, TRBD2 (5 bases). Germline V gene sequence: CDR1 MGHRA, CDR2 YSYEKL. The CDR3 length is 15 residues. Trimming stripped 0 bases from V and 5 bases from J, with 11 bases between. This chain's CDR3 is CASSQEPGMHNEQFF. In DNA form, the CDR3 reads TGCGCCAGCAGCCAAGAACCGGGGATGCACAATGAGCAGTTCTTC.

V and J are TRBV6-2 or TRBV6-3 and TRBJ1-2, with D tentatively TRBD1 (5 bases). V was shortened by 4 bases and J by 4 bases, with 10 bases between the two germline ends. This CDR3 is 13 amino acids long. The germline CDR1 and CDR2 sequences are MNHEY and SVGEGT. The CDR3 nucleotides are TGTGCCAGCAGTTCCGACAGAGCCTATGGCTACACCTTC. Encoded protein: CASSSDRAYGYTF.

There are a few counts of this clone. This chain joins TRBV27 and TRBJ2-5; 13 bases line up with TRBD2. CDR3 length equals 15 residues. The germline V gene encodes CDR1 MNHEY and CDR2 SMNVEV (reference sequence). Trimming at V came to 6 bases and at J to 5 bases, leaving 6 bases not matched to a gene. The CDR3 reads CASRLAGGPRETQYF. The DNA of the CDR3 is TGTGCCAGCAGACTAGCGGGGGGGCCTCGGGAGACCCAGTACTTC.

V usage is TRBV4-3 and J usage is TRBJ2-2; weak D call: TRBD2 (7 bases). Germline lookup yields CDR1 LGHNA and CDR2 YSLEER. Trimming removed 3 bases from V and 2 bases from J, with 16 bases in between. The CDR3 contains 17 residues. The CDR3 DNA reads as TGCGCCAGCAGCCACGGGGGGCGAAATCTAAACACCGGGGAGCTGTTTTTT. Its protein product is CASSHGGRNLNTGELFF.

In this sample, this clone turned up a few times. The chain uses TRBV27 and TRBJ2-3; 7 nucleotides line up with TRBD1. Trimming at V came to 5 bases and at J to 5 bases, leaving 13 bases not matched to a gene. The V gene's germline CDR1 is MNHEY and CDR2 SMNVEV (reference sequence). The CDR3 is 16 residues long. CDR3 nucleotide sequence: TGTGCCAGCAGTCCCGGGACAGCGTATGTGGGAGATACGCAGTATTTT. Its translation: CASSPGTAYVGDTQYF.

This clone was detected ten times or more. V is TRBV4-1 and J is TRBJ2-1, with 9 bases that match TRBD2. The V gene end was trimmed by 1 base and the J gene end by 10 bases; junction bases not matched to a gene: 5. The CDR3 is made up of 14 amino acids. Germline CDR1 MGHRA, CDR2 YSYEKL. The CDR3 loop is CASSQVFSGSEQFF. The CDR3 DNA sequence: TGCGCCAGCAGCCAAGTGTTTAGCGGGAGCGAGCAGTTCTTC.

The chain has TRBV11-2 and TRBJ2-1; D gene uncertain. Trimming left V 4 bases short and J 2 bases short, with 15 bases between. In germline, CDR1 is SGHAT, CDR2 FQNNGV. The CDR3 extends over 16 amino acids. The CDR3 nucleotides are TGTGCCAGCAGCTCCCGGTCGTGGAGAGCCTACAATGAGCAGTTCTTC. Translation gives CASSSRSWRAYNEQFF.

The rearrangement uses TRBV18 and TRBJ2-3, with 11 bases identical to TRBD2. The CDR3 is 14 amino acids. Germline V lookup: CDR1 KGHSH, CDR2 LQKENI. The ends lost 3 bases at V and 6 bases at J; junction bases unmatched: 2. CDR3 region: CASSPPSGGDTQYF. The CDR3 nucleotides read TGTGCCAGCTCACCCCCTAGCGGGGGGGATACGCAGTATTTT.

The V gene is TRBV5-1, the J gene TRBJ2-5; 13 positions match TRBD2. The germline CDR1 and CDR2 sequences are SGHRS and YFSETQ. This CDR3 comprises 16 residues. V was pared by 4 bases and J by 1 base, with 4 bases of the junction left unmatched. CDR3 sequence (DNA): TGCGCCAGCAGCCCCGGGACTAGCGGGGTCCAAGAGACCCAGTACTTC. This gives the protein CASSPGTSGVQETQYF.